The next 18 T cell receptor beta chains were all read from a single sample in a study of response to subunit inactivated influenza vaccine. TCRdb re-called the RT-PCR reads through MiXCR, storing one row per CDR3 protein. The table includes about 520,000 distinct CDR3 sequences, around 25% detected once. The source was CD4+ T cells sorted from PBMCs, collected more than 4 days after vaccination. The receptors shown here come from a man in his fifties or sixties who received an inactivated influenza vaccine.

This clonotype was detected only a few times. The chain carries TRBV5-1 and TRBJ1-1, with a weak D call TRBD1 (6 bases). V was clipped by 0 bases and J by 2 bases, with 14 bases between them. The CDR3 has 16 amino acids. In germline, CDR1 is SGHRS, CDR2 YFSETQ. The CDR3, as DNA: TGCGCCAGCAGCTTGGTCGGGACACTCGATAACACTGAAGCTTTCTTT. Protein product: CASSLVGTLDNTEAFF.

The genes are TRBV12-3 or TRBV12-4 and TRBJ2-3; D is uncertain. The CDR3 has 14 amino acids. The ends were cut back, 6 bases at V and 4 bases at J, with 14 bases in the middle. For the CDR3, the DNA is TGTGCCAGCAGCCCCTGGGGTGGGGCAGATACGCAGTATTTT. This sequence encodes CASSPWGGADTQYF.

This clonotype was found many times. This chain uses TRBV12-3 or TRBV12-4 with TRBJ2-3; possible D gene TRBD2, 6 bases. V was clipped by 5 bases and J by 4 bases, with 22 bases between them. The CDR3 covers 17 residues. The chain's CDR3 is CASSPLGGSHLADTQYF. Written as DNA, the CDR3 is TGTGCCAGCAGTCCACTGGGGGGTTCCCATCTAGCAGATACGCAGTATTTT.

J is TRBJ2-7 and V is TRBV5-6, with D perhaps assigned TRBD1 or TRBD2 (5 bases each). CDR1 and CDR2 from the germline V gene are SGHDT and YYEEEE. Trimming removed 2 bases from V and 2 bases from J, with 14 bases in between. The CDR3 has 15 residues. CDR3 in amino acids: CASSFPGDGTYEQYF. The CDR3 nucleotides are TGTGCCAGCAGCTTCCCCGGGGACGGAACCTACGAGCAGTACTTC.

Only a few counts were recorded for this clonotype. The rearrangement joins TRBV20-1 to TRBJ1-5, with 7 bases fitting TRBD1. CDR1 and CDR2 from the germline V gene are DFQATT and SNEGSKA (reference sequence). CDR3 length equals 14 residues. V dropped 0 bases and J dropped 10; count of bases not matched to a gene: 9. DNA for the CDR3: TGCAGTGCTAGAGAGGGGACAGCTAAAGCTCCCCAGCATTTT. It specifies CSAREGTAKAPQHF.

This clonotype was counted many times. The chain recombines TRBV10-3 with TRBJ2-7; maybe TRBD1 (5 bases). The V gene lost 0 bases and the J gene lost 4 bases, with 7 bases spanning the gap. Germline V gene sequence: CDR1 ENHRY, CDR2 SYGVKD. This CDR3 is 13 amino acids long. CDR3 in amino acids: CAISESKGYEQYF. The CDR3 coding sequence is TGTGCCATCAGTGAGTCGAAGGGGTACGAGCAGTACTTC.

This rearrangement joins TRBV6-1 to TRBJ1-2, with D hard to call. Trimming removed 6 bases at V and 4 bases at J, with 21 bases between. CDR3 length equals 16 residues. Germline CDR1 MNHNS, CDR2 SASEGT. The CDR3 loop is CASSQPGRGSGYGYTF. CDR3 sequence (DNA): TGTGCCAGCAGCCAACCTGGGAGAGGGTCGGGCTATGGCTACACCTTC.

The rearrangement joins TRBV4-3 to TRBJ1-1, with D possibly being TRBD1 (6 bases). The V gene lost 4 bases and the J gene lost 6 bases, with 21 bases spanning the gap. The germline V gene has CDR1 LGHNA and CDR2 YSLEER. The CDR3 runs 16 residues. This CDR3 is CASSPQRTGSMAEAFF. In DNA, the CDR3 is TGCGCCAGCAGCCCCCAACGAACAGGGTCGATGGCTGAAGCTTTCTTT.

This rearrangement joins TRBV7-9 to TRBJ1-4, with 7 bases that match TRBD1. Trimming cost V 5 bases and J 2 bases; bases outside gene matches: 2. CDR1 SEHNR and CDR2 FQNEAQ come from the germline V gene (reference sequence). CDR3 size: 14 residues. This chain's CDR3 is CASSLDRTNEKLFF. The CDR3 DNA reads as TGTGCCAGCAGCCTGGACAGGACTAATGAAAAACTGTTTTTT.

The genes are TRBV30 and TRBJ1-5, with a tentative D call TRBD1 (6 bases). There are 16 residues in the CDR3. Trimming pared 2 bases from V and 4 bases from J, leaving 18 bases between. CDR1 and CDR2 from the germline V gene are GTSNPN and SVGIG (reference sequence). CDR3: CAWSRLGQNPNQPQHF. As DNA, the CDR3 is TGTGCCTGGAGTCGACTCGGACAGAATCCTAATCAGCCCCAGCATTTT.

The chain couples TRBV7-2 to TRBJ2-2, with D unclear. The V gene's germline CDR1 is SGHTA and CDR2 FQGNSA. V was cut by 5 bases and J by 4 bases, with 11 bases left in between. The CDR3 length is 14 residues. CDR3 nucleotides: TGTGCCAGCAGCCCCCCCTCGAGCACCGGGGAGCTGTTTTTT. Translating gives CASSPPSSTGELFF.

This clonotype came up a few times. This sequence joins TRBV5-1 and TRBJ1-2; 8 bases map to TRBD1. CDR3 length: 15 amino acids. Germline CDR1 reads SGHRS; CDR2 reads YFSETQ. V shed 4 bases, J shed 4 bases, and the junction held 9 bases outside the gene matches. CDR3 residues: CASSLNGQGLYGYTF. The DNA of the CDR3 is TGCGCCAGCAGCCTAAACGGACAGGGCCTCTATGGCTACACCTTC. The whole variable domain, filled in from reference TRBV5-1 and TRBJ1-2, reads KAGVTQTPRYLIKTRGQQVTLSCSPISGHRSVSWYQQTPGQGLQFLFEYFSETQRNKGNFPGRFSGRQFSNSRSEMNVSTLELGDSALYLCASSLNGQGLYGYTFGSGTRLTVV.

V is TRBV20-1 and J is TRBJ2-5; the match to TRBD2 covers 8 bases. The V gene's germline CDR1 is DFQATT and CDR2 SNEGSKA (reference sequence). This CDR3 has 13 amino acids. V shed 5 bases and J 4 bases; nucleotides not matched to a gene: 6. The CDR3 DNA reads TGCAGTGCTCCCCGGGGGGGTGGAGAGACCCAGTACTTC. This encodes CSAPRGGGETQYF.

The sample holds many counts of this clonotype. The rearrangement links TRBV12-3 or TRBV12-4 to TRBJ2-7, with D perhaps matching TRBD1 or TRBD2 (5 bases each). V was pared by 4 bases and J by 3 bases, with 19 bases between. The CDR3 spans 16 residues. CDR3 amino acids: CASSSGWDRDFYEQYF. In nucleotides, the CDR3 is TGTGCCAGCAGTTCGGGGTGGGACCGAGATTTCTACGAGCAGTACTTC.

J is TRBJ2-3 and V is TRBV4-2; the D call may be TRBD1 or TRBD2 (8 bases each). In germline, CDR1 is LGHNA, CDR2 YNFKEQ. The CDR3 totals 22 residues. V was shortened by 4 bases and J by 2 bases, with 34 bases between the two germline ends. The CDR3 sequence: CASSRTGGVAGQVPRDTDTQYF. CDR3 DNA sequence: TGTGCCAGCAGCCGAACCGGGGGAGTAGCGGGACAGGTGCCGCGGGACACAGATACGCAGTATTTT.

The V gene is TRBV5-1, the J gene TRBJ2-5; unclear D gene. The CDR3 runs 14 residues. Looked up from germline, CDR1 is SGHRS and CDR2 is YFSETQ. V lost 2 bases, J lost 2 bases, and 10 bases lay in between. CDR3 DNA: TGCGCCAGCAGCTTCTTGGCGTCTCAAGAGACCCAGTACTTC. It codes for CASSFLASQETQYF. Together with reference TRBV5-1 and TRBJ2-5, the CDR3 gives the full variable domain: KAGVTQTPRYLIKTRGQQVTLSCSPISGHRSVSWYQQTPGQGLQFLFEYFSETQRNKGNFPGRFSGRQFSNSRSEMNVSTLELGDSALYLCASSFLASQETQYFGPGTRLLVL.

This clonotype came up a few times. This chain links TRBV5-6 with TRBJ1-2; 10 positions match TRBD1. The V gene's germline CDR1 is SGHDT and CDR2 YYEEEE. The CDR3 is made up of 16 amino acids. Losses at the gene ends were 0 bases for V and 2 bases for J; bases not matched to a gene: 4. The CDR3 region is CASSLDGTGVNYGYTF. The CDR3 coding sequence is TGTGCCAGCAGCTTGGATGGGACAGGGGTGAACTATGGCTACACCTTC.

The J gene is TRBJ2-3, the V gene TRBV7-2, with TRBD2 matching over 8 bases. CDR3 length: 16 residues. V was clipped by 0 bases and J by 5 bases; unmatched bases: 7. Germline CDR1 SGHTA, CDR2 FQGNSA. The CDR3 spells CASSLAVGGAIDTQYF. CDR3 sequence (DNA): TGTGCCAGCAGCTTAGCGGTCGGGGGGGCGATAGATACGCAGTATTTT. The full variable domain, rest sourced from reference TRBV7-2 and TRBJ2-3, is GAGVSQSPSNKVTEKGKDVELRCDPISGHTALYWYRQSLGQGLEFLIYFQGNSAPDKSGLPSDRFSAERTGGSVSTLTIQRTQQEDSAVYLCASSLAVGGAIDTQYFGPGTRLTVL.